What follows are 29 T cell receptor beta chains derived from one specimen sequenced in a study of CD8 T cells in ankylosing spondylitis. MiXCR, applied by TCRdb to the 5' RACE reads, yields one record per CDR3 protein. Of about 250,000 distinct CDR3 sequences detected, 30% to 40% appear once; the ten largest clones hold 4% to 5%. The sequenced sample consisted of blood, either unsorted or a sorted T cell fraction (not recorded which). Every receptor here comes from a male donor with ankylosing spondylitis or in good health (not recorded which).

In this sample, this clonotype turned up a few times. This sequence joins TRBV7-9 and TRBJ2-5; 8 bases align to TRBD2. Losses at the gene ends were 5 bases for V and 5 bases for J; bases not matched to a gene: 4. This CDR3 is built from 13 residues. CDR1 and CDR2 (germline): SEHNR, FQNEAQ (reference sequence). This CDR3 is CASSQGLDETQYF. The CDR3 bases are TGTGCCAGCAGCCAGGGACTAGACGAGACCCAGTACTTC.

This clonotype was recorded a few times. The chain has TRBV5-1 and TRBJ2-7, with D possibly being TRBD1 or TRBD2 (5 bases each). V gave up 4 bases and J gave up 4 bases, with 21 bases separating them. This CDR3 has 16 residues. Germline V gene lookup returns CDR1 SGHRS and CDR2 YFSETQ. The CDR3 DNA is TGCGCCAGCAGCGCCACTCCGGGACCTGGGCCGTACGAGCAGTACTTC. Translating gives CASSATPGPGPYEQYF.

This clonotype appeared a few times. The gene calls are TRBV18 and TRBJ1-1, with unresolved D. Looked up from germline, CDR1 is KGHSH and CDR2 is LQKENI. Between the trimmed V and J ends, which lost 2 bases and 3 bases, there was a span of 16 bases. CDR3 length equals 16 residues. The CDR3 DNA reads TGTGCCAGCTCACCAAGAATCGGGGTAAGGTACACTGAAGCTTTCTTT. It translates to CASSPRIGVRYTEAFF.

This clonotype was seen a handful of times. CDR3 protein: CSASLSAGGDTQYF. The CDR3 DNA sequence: TGCAGTGCCTCACTTAGCGCGGGGGGCGATACGCAGTATTTT. The gene calls are TRBV20-1 and TRBJ2-3; 8 bases line up with TRBD2. V was pared by 6 bases and J by 6 bases, with 11 bases of the junction left unmatched. Germline CDR1 and CDR2: DFQATT and SNEGSKA (reference sequence). The CDR3 has 14 amino acids.

At least ten counts were recorded for this clonotype. CDR3 protein: CSASPYFGDTQYF. The CDR3 nucleotides are TGCAGTGCTAGCCCGTATTTTGGAGATACGCAGTATTTT. The V gene is TRBV20-1, the J gene TRBJ2-3; D gene ambiguous. The germline gives CDR1 DFQATT, CDR2 SNEGSKA (reference sequence). Trimming cost V 3 bases and J 5 bases, with 12 bases left between them. This CDR3 region has 13 residues.

V usage is TRBV20-1 and J usage is TRBJ2-1, with TRBD2 matching over 12 bases. In germline, CDR1 is DFQATT, CDR2 SNEGSKA (reference sequence). This CDR3 has 13 amino acids. DNA of the CDR3: TGCAGCCCCAGACTAGCGGGGGTAGGTGAGCAGTTCTTC. This sequence encodes CSPRLAGVGEQFF.

This chain connects TRBV20-1 to TRBJ2-7; TRBD1 is a possible D gene (6 bases). This CDR3 spans 14 amino acids. Germline CDR1 reads DFQATT; CDR2 reads SNEGSKA (reference sequence). Trimming stripped 5 bases from V and 1 base from J, with 15 bases between. CDR3 nucleotides: TGCAGTGCTGGCACTGGGCAGGGGTCCTACGAGCAGTACTTC. Its protein product is CSAGTGQGSYEQYF.

The V and J genes are TRBV29-1 and TRBJ2-7; D may correspond to TRBD1 or TRBD2 (5 bases each). Germline V lookup: CDR1 SQVTM, CDR2 ANQGSEA. This CDR3 region has 13 residues. V lost 4 bases and J 3 bases, leaving 13 bases between the germline ends. The CDR3 spells CSVAQGVIYEQYF. The DNA for the CDR3 is TGCAGCGTTGCGCAGGGAGTAATCTACGAGCAGTACTTC.

The chain joins TRBV20-1 to TRBJ2-7; TRBD2 agrees at 9 bases. In germline, CDR1 is DFQATT, CDR2 SNEGSKA (reference sequence). This CDR3 is built from 14 residues. The V segment lost 0 bases and the J segment 2 bases; nucleotides outside the gene matches: 2. CDR3 region: CSARDLAGTYEQYF. The CDR3 region has the DNA TGCAGTGCTAGAGACCTAGCGGGGACCTACGAGCAGTACTTC.

Note on this clonotype: Since a much larger clone is just one base distant, this may be a read error. The chain joins TRBV20-1 to TRBJ1-1, with 9 positions matching TRBD1. CDR1 DFQATT and CDR2 SNEGSKA come from the germline V gene (reference sequence). The CDR3 sequence is 16 residues long. CDR3 in amino acids: CCASPIDRGTDTEAFF. The CDR3 nucleotides read TGCTGTGCTAGCCCGATCGACAGGGGGACGGACACTGAAGCTTTCTTT.

This clonotype was counted a single time. The chain uses TRBV4-1 and TRBJ2-3, with D possibly TRBD2 on 6 matching bases. Germline CDR1 MGHRA, CDR2 YSYEKL. The ends were cut back, 0 bases at V and 2 bases at J, with 18 bases in the middle. The CDR3 is 18 amino acids. The chain's CDR3 is CASSQDAGTLLPTDTQYF. CDR3 DNA: TGCGCCAGCAGCCAAGATGCGGGGACCCTACTCCCCACAGATACGCAGTATTTT.

Only a few counts were recorded for this clonotype. The chain couples TRBV4-2 to TRBJ1-1, with 8 bases identical to TRBD1. Germline V gene data show CDR1 as LGHNA and CDR2 as YNFKEQ. With V trimmed by 3 bases and J by 7 bases, 7 bases remained unmatched. This CDR3 spans 14 amino acids. The CDR3 spells CASSQEGTGREAFF. CDR3 nucleotide sequence: TGTGCCAGCAGCCAGGAAGGGACAGGTCGTGAAGCTTTCTTT.

This clonotype was found a few times. The chain has TRBV20-1 and TRBJ2-3; 7 bases align to TRBD1. This CDR3 comprises 15 residues. With 6 bases clipped from V and 0 bases from J, the junction kept 9 bases outside the gene matches. Germline CDR1 reads DFQATT; CDR2 reads SNEGSKA (reference sequence). The CDR3 region is CSAPPTTGSTDTQYF. The DNA of the CDR3 is TGCAGTGCCCCCCCAACGACAGGGAGCACAGATACGCAGTATTTT.

The CDR3 loop is CASSLAGLAGITDTQYF. CDR3 in DNA: TGTGCCAGCAGCTTGGCGGGCTTAGCGGGGATCACAGATACGCAGTATTTT. This chain links TRBV5-6 with TRBJ2-3; 8 nucleotides align to TRBD2. Germline lookup yields CDR1 SGHDT and CDR2 YYEEEE. The CDR3 extends over 17 amino acids. Germline trimming cut 0 bases from V and 2 bases from J; bases unmatched to any gene: 8.

V usage is TRBV5-6 and J usage is TRBJ2-1, with D maybe TRBD1 (5 bases). Trimming left V 1 base short and J 0 bases short, with 11 bases between. This CDR3 has 16 amino acids. Looked up from germline, CDR1 is SGHDT and CDR2 is YYEEEE. CDR3 sequence reads: CASSLPGSSSYNEQFF. The CDR3 bases are TGTGCCAGCAGCTTGCCAGGGTCGAGCTCCTACAATGAGCAGTTCTTC.

The chain is built from TRBV5-5 and TRBJ1-4; TRBD1 matches at 8 bases. Trimming removed 4 bases from V and 7 bases from J; junction bases left unmatched: 6. This CDR3 contains 14 residues. Per germline, CDR1 SGHKS and CDR2 YYEKEE (reference sequence). CDR3 sequence: CASSPLGTGEKLFF. The CDR3 DNA follows: TGTGCCAGCAGCCCACTCGGGACAGGTGAAAAACTGTTTTTT.

There are a few counts of this clonotype. This chain uses TRBV5-6 with TRBJ1-2, with 7 bases identical to TRBD1. Germline values: CDR1 SGHDT, CDR2 YYEEEE. The J segment lost 12 bases and the V segment lost 0 bases, leaving 5 bases of the junction unmatched. This CDR3 is 12 amino acids long. The CDR3 nucleotides read TGTGCCAGCAGCTTGGGACAGGGATATCACACCTTC. Encoded protein: CASSLGQGYHTF.

This clonotype was observed a few times. The rearrangement links TRBV29-1 to TRBJ1-5; TRBD1 is a possible D gene (5 bases). Trimming took off 4 bases at V and 1 base at J, with 11 bases between the two ends. Germline loops: CDR1 SQVTM, CDR2 ANQGSEA. This CDR3 comprises 14 residues. DNA for the CDR3: TGCAGCGTTGGGGAGGGACCGAGCAATCAGCCCCAGCATTTT. Protein sequence: CSVGEGPSNQPQHF.

The V call is TRBV12-3 or TRBV12-4, the J call TRBJ1-1; unclear D gene. The CDR3 is 14 residues long. The V gene lost 7 bases and the J gene lost 4 bases, with 16 bases spanning the gap. CDR3 sequence (DNA): TGTGCCAGCACCAGGATCGCTCCGGGCACTGAAGCTTTCTTT. This sequence encodes CASTRIAPGTEAFF.

This clonotype was seen many times. The rearrangement joins TRBV29-1 to TRBJ1-2; D is undetermined. Looked up from germline, CDR1 is SQVTM and CDR2 is ANQGSEA. Trimming pared 0 bases from V and 8 bases from J, leaving 13 bases between. This CDR3 region has 13 residues. DNA for the CDR3: TGCAGCGTTGAAGACGTTCTATCGGAAGGCTACACCTTC. Translated, it gives CSVEDVLSEGYTF. Full variable domain (outside the CDR3, taken from reference TRBV29-1 and TRBJ1-2): SAVISQKPSRDICQRGTSLTIQCQVDSQVTMMFWYRQQPGQSLTLIATANQGSEATYESGFVIDKFPISRPNLTFSTLTVSNMSPEDSSIYLCSVEDVLSEGYTFGSGTRLTVV.

This clonotype was seen only a few times. The chain couples TRBV12-3 or TRBV12-4 to TRBJ1-4, with a tentative D call TRBD1 (5 bases). The CDR3 loop spans 16 amino acids. V gave up 6 bases and J gave up 8 bases, with 22 bases separating them. The CDR3 region has the DNA TGTGCCAGCAGCCGGGGGAGATTGGGGGACGGCGAAAAACTGTTTTTT. Translating gives CASSRGRLGDGEKLFF.

This clonotype was counted between two and nine times. This chain uses TRBV5-1 with TRBJ1-2; tentative D call: TRBD1 (6 bases). This CDR3 has 14 amino acids. Germline V gene lookup returns CDR1 SGHRS and CDR2 YFSETQ. Trimming pared 4 bases from V and 6 bases from J, leaving 16 bases between. CDR3 nucleotide sequence: TGCGCCAGCAGCGCGCACAGGGTTTTGGATGGCTACACCTTC. This codes for CASSAHRVLDGYTF.

This clonotype was detected only a few times. This chain links TRBV15 with TRBJ1-2; unclear D gene. Germline CDR1 reads LNHNV; CDR2 reads YYDKDF (reference sequence). The CDR3 extends over 14 amino acids. V was clipped by 5 bases and J by 0 bases, with 10 bases between them. The CDR3 sequence is CATSGRPANYGYTF. The CDR3, as DNA: TGTGCCACCAGCGGACGTCCAGCTAACTATGGCTACACCTTC.

This clonotype was detected only a few times. V and J are TRBV9 and TRBJ1-1; D unclear. V was cut by 0 bases and J by 3 bases, with 9 bases left in between. Germline-derived CDR1 and CDR2 are SGDLS and YYNGEE. This CDR3 has 14 amino acids. This chain's CDR3 is CASSVAGGHTEAFF. The CDR3 DNA sequence: TGTGCCAGCAGCGTAGCAGGAGGACACACTGAAGCTTTCTTT.

In its sample, this clonotype was seen a few times. The rearrangement joins TRBV10-1 to TRBJ2-3, with 8 bases lining up with TRBD1. Germline-derived CDR1 and CDR2 are WNHNN and SYGVQD (reference sequence). With 6 bases clipped from V and 0 bases from J, the junction kept 5 bases outside the gene matches. This CDR3 comprises 15 residues. CDR3 nucleotides: TGCGCCAGCAGCGGTCAGGGGGCCAGCACAGATACGCAGTATTTT. It yields the protein CASSGQGASTDTQYF.

With respect to this clonotype: The junction does not match germline at one end; this may be a read error. The rearrangement uses TRBV20-1 and TRBJ2-1, with no clear D. CDR1 DFQATT and CDR2 SNEGSKA come from the germline V gene (reference sequence). The CDR3 covers 13 residues. CDR3 sequence: CSARVPSTEKVIF. The CDR3 DNA reads TGCAGTGCTAGAGTTCCCTCGACCGAAAAAGTGATCTTC.

In this sample, this clonotype turned up a few times. The chain combines TRBV29-1 with TRBJ2-1; 9 nucleotides line up with TRBD1. Germline CDR1 SQVTM, CDR2 ANQGSEA. CDR3 size: 13 residues. Trimming removed 5 bases from V and 5 bases from J; junction bases left unmatched: 4. CDR3 nucleotide sequence: TGCAGCGTTCGGGACAGGGTGCACAATGAGCAGTTCTTC. It encodes CSVRDRVHNEQFF.

The CDR3 reads CASSLFSSGLAETSSYNEQFF. The CDR3 nucleotides are TGTGCCAGCAGCCTCTTCAGTTCGGGACTAGCGGAAACGAGCTCCTACAATGAGCAGTTCTTC. The rearrangement joins TRBV6-2 or TRBV6-3 to TRBJ2-1, with 11 bases aligning to TRBD2. CDR1 and CDR2 (germline): MNHEY, SVGEGT. V shed 6 bases and J 0 bases; nucleotides not matched to a gene: 19. The CDR3 is 21 residues long.

V and J are TRBV6-1 and TRBJ2-1, with 8 bases fitting TRBD1. Germline assignment: CDR1 MNHNS and CDR2 SASEGT. The CDR3 extends over 16 amino acids. Unmatched junction bases numbered 12, after V lost 5 bases and J lost 6 bases. CDR3 nucleotide sequence: TGTGCCAGCAGTCCACGGGTCGGGACAGGCCCCAATGAGCAGTTCTTC. This sequence encodes CASSPRVGTGPNEQFF.